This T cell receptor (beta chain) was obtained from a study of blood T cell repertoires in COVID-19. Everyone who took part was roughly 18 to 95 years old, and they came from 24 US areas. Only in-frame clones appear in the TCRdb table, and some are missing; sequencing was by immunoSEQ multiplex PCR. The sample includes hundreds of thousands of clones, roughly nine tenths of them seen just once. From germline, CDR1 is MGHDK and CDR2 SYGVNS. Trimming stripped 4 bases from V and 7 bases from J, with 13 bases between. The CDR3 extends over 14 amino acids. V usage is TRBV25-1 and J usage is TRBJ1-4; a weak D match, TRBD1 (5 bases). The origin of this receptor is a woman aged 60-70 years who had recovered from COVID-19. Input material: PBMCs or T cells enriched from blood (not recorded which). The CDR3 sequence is CASSGQGGVEKLFF. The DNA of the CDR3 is TGTGCCAGCAGTGGCCAGGGTGGGGTTGAAAAACTGTTTTTT. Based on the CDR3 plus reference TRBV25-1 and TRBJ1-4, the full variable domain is EADIYQTPRYLVIGTGKKITLECSQTMGHDKMYWYQQDPGMELHLIHYSYGVNSTEKGDLSSESTVSRIRTEHFPLTLESARPSHTSQYLCASSGQGGVEKLFFGSGTQLSVL.